These 4 T cell receptor beta chains share one sample of origin, sequenced in a study of CD8+ T cells in alopecia areata. Extraction of RNA preceded its reverse transcription into cDNA, which served as the sequencing template. Some clones are missing from TCRdb's copy, which holds only in-frame ones; the method was immunoSEQ multiplex PCR. The sample records about 12,000 clones, roughly 55% being singletons. Alopecia areata patients had lesional scalp punch biopsies and peripheral blood taken from them. The sequencing sample was made of skin. Receptors originate from a human donor with alopecia areata.

V and J are TRBV7-9 and TRBJ2-3; 7 nucleotides match TRBD2. After removal of 5 bases from V and 2 bases from J, the junction contained 1 base not matched to a gene. The CDR3 extends over 13 amino acids. CDR1 and CDR2 (germline): SEHNR, FQNEAQ (reference sequence). CDR3 in DNA: TGTGCCAGCAGCGGGACTATCACAGATACGCAGTATTTT. Residues: CASSGTITDTQYF. Complete variable domain (other parts from reference TRBV7-9 and TRBJ2-3): DTGVSQNPRHKITKRGQNVTFRCDPISEHNRLYWYRQTLGQGPEFLTYFQNEAQLEKSRLLSDRFSAERPKGSFSTLEIQRTEQGDSAMYLCASSGTITDTQYFGPGTRLTVL.

This clone has just a few counts. CDR3 sequence (DNA): TGTGCCAGCAGCTTCGGCGGGAGCATAATTAACTATGGCTACACCTTC. Translated: CASSFGGSIINYGYTF. The J gene is TRBJ1-2, the V gene TRBV7-2; D is ambiguous. V was pared by 3 bases and J by 1 base, with 15 bases between. Germline V gene lookup returns CDR1 SGHTA and CDR2 FQGNSA. There are 16 residues in the CDR3. The entire variable domain, with the rest obtained from reference TRBV7-2 and TRBJ1-2, is as follows: GAGVSQSPSNKVTEKGKDVELRCDPISGHTALYWYRQSLGQGLEFLIYFQGNSAPDKSGLPSDRFSAERTGGSVSTLTIQRTQQEDSAVYLCASSFGGSIINYGYTFGSGTRLTVV.

This chain uses TRBV5-1 with TRBJ2-6; no definite D call. Germline V gene lookup returns CDR1 SGHRS and CDR2 YFSETQ. This CDR3 has 15 residues. V was clipped by 5 bases and J by 0 bases, with 9 bases between them. CDR3 sequence reads: CASRASRSGANVLTF. Here the CDR3 DNA reads TGCGCCAGCAGGGCCTCCCGCTCTGGGGCCAACGTCCTGACTTTC.

In DNA, the CDR3 is TGTGCCAGTAGACAGGGGGCTTGGAGTTATGGCTACACCTTC. It is translated as CASRQGAWSYGYTF. The chain couples TRBV19 to TRBJ1-2; 9 bases match TRBD1. The germline V gene has CDR1 LNHDA and CDR2 SQIVND (reference sequence). The CDR3 has 14 amino acids. V lost 6 bases to trimming and J lost 5 bases; unmatched junction nucleotides: 7. Looking up the rest from reference TRBV19 and TRBJ1-2 gives the full variable domain: DGGITQSPKYLFRKEGQNVTLSCEQNLNHDAMYWYRQDPGQGLRLIYYSQIVNDFQKGDIAEGYSVSREKKESFPLTVTSAQKNPTAFYLCASRQGAWSYGYTFGSGTRLTVV.